This T cell receptor (beta chain) was profiled in a study of T cell responses to AZD1222 COVID-19 vaccine. About this clone itself: Its specificity is unknown.

Sequenced by immunoSEQ multiplex PCR; TCRdb stores in-frame clones only, minus some. The sample includes roughly 84,000 clones, approximately 85% of them seen just once. Trimming pared 6 bases from V and 0 bases from J, leaving 9 bases between. This CDR3 comprises 14 residues. Looked up from germline, CDR1 is SGHTA and CDR2 is FQGTGA. Study-wide points: Only six individuals given AZD1222 were seropositive at baseline. Repertoires were sampled only after the peak T cell response. Distributed over spike, vaccine-associated CD4 TCRs predominated at 160-218 and 743-854. White British ancestry dominated among donors, who included more females, and clonal diversity was possibly underestimated.

The sample here was peripheral blood, taken 28 days after the second AZD1222 dose. This TCR came from an adult who received the AZD1222 COVID-19 vaccine. The chain employs TRBV7-3 and TRBJ1-3; the D gene is possibly TRBD1 (5 bases). This chain's CDR3 is CASRGRGSGNTIYF. CDR3 nucleotide sequence: TGTGCCAGCAGGGGGCGGGGCTCTGGAAACACCATATATTTT.